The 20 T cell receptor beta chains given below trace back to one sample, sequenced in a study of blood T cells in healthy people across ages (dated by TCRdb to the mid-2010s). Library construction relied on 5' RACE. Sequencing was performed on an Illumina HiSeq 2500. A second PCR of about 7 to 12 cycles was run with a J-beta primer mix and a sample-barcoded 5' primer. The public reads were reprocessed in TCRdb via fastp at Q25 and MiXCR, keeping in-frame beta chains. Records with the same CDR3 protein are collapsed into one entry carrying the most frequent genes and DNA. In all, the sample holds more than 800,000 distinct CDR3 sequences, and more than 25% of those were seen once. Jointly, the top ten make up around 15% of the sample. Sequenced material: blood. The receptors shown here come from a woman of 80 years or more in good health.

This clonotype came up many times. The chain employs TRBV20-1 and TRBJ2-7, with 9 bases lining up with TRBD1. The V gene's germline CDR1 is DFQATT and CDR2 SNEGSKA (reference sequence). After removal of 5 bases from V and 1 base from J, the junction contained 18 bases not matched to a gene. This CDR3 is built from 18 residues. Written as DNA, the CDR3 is TGCAGTGCTTTTTTATCCTCCTTAGGACAGGGGAGTTCCTACGAGCAGTACTTC. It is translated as CSAFLSSLGQGSSYEQYF.

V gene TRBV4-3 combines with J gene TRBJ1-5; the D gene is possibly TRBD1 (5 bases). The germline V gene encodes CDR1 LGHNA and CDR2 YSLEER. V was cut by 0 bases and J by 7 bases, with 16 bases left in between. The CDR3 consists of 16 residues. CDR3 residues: CASSQDLRQGSQPQHF. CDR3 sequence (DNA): TGCGCCAGCAGCCAAGATCTGCGGCAGGGTAGCCAGCCCCAGCATTTT.

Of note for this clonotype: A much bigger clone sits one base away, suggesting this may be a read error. CDR3 region: CAGSYIAGGRETQYF. The CDR3 DNA sequence: TGTGCCGGCAGTTACATAGCGGGGGGTCGAGAGACCCAGTACTTC. The chain uses TRBV6-2 or TRBV6-3 and TRBJ2-5; TRBD2 agrees at 10 bases. CDR1 is MNHEY and CDR2 is SVGEGT in the germline V gene. This CDR3 has 15 residues.

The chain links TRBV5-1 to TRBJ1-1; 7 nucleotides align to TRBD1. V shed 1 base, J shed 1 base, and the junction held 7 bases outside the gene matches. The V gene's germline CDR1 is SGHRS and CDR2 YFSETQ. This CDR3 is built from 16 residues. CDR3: CASSLRQGGRNTEAFF. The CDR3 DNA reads TGCGCCAGCAGCTTGCGCCAGGGGGGACGGAACACTGAAGCTTTCTTT.

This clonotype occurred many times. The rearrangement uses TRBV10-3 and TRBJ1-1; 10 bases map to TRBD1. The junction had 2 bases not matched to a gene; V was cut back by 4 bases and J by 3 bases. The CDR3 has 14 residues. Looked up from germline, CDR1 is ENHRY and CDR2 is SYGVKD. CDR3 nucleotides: TGTGCCATCAGTGGGACAGGGGGTGACACTGAAGCTTTCTTT. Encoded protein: CAISGTGGDTEAFF.

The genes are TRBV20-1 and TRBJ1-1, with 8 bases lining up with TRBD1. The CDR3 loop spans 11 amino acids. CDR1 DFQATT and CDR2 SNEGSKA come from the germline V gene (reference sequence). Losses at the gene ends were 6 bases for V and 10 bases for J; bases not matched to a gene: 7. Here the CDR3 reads CSAPDGQGAFF. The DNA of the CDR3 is TGCAGTGCCCCCGATGGACAGGGAGCTTTCTTT.

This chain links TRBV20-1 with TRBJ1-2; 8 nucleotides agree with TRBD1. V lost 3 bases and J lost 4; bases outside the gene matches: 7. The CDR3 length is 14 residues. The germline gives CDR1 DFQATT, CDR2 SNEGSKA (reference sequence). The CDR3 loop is CSARDSGTGYGYTF. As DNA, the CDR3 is TGCAGTGCTAGGGACTCCGGGACAGGCTATGGCTACACCTTC.

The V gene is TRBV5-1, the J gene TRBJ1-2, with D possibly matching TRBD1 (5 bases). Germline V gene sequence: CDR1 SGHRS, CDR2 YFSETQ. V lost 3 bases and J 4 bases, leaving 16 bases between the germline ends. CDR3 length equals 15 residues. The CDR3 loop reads CASSSGNNRGYGYTF. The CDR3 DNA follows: TGCGCCAGCAGCTCAGGGAACAATAGAGGCTATGGCTACACCTTC.

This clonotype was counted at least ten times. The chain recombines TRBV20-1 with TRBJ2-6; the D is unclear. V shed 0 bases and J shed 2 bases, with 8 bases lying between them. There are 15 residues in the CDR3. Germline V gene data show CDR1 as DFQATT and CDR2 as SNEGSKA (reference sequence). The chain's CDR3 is CSARDRGAGANVLTF. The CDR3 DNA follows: TGCAGTGCTAGAGATAGAGGCGCTGGGGCCAACGTCCTGACTTTC.

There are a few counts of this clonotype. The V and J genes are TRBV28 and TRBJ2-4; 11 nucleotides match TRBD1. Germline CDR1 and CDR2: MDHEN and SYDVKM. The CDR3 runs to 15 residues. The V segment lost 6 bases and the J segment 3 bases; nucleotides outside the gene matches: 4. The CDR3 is CASSLGQGVKNIQYF. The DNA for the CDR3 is TGTGCCAGCAGCCTGGGACAGGGGGTCAAAAACATTCAGTACTTC.

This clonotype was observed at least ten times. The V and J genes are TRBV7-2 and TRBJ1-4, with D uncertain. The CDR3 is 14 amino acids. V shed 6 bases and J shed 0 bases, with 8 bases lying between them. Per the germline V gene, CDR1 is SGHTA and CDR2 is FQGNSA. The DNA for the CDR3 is TGTGCCAGCAGACTCGGGGCAACTAATGAAAAACTGTTTTTT. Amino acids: CASRLGATNEKLFF.

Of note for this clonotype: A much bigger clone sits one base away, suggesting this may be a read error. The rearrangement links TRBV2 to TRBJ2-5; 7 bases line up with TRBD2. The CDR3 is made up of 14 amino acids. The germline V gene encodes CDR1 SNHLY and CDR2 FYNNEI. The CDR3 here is CASKGGGGRETRYF. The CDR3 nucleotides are TGTGCCAGCAAGGGAGGCGGGGGACGGGAGACCCGGTACTTC.

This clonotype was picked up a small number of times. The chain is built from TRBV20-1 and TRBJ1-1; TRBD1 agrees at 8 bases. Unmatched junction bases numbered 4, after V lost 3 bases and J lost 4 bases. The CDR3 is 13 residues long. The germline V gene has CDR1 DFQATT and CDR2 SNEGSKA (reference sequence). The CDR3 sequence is CSARTGVSTEAFF. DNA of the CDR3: TGCAGTGCTAGGACAGGGGTCAGCACTGAAGCTTTCTTT.

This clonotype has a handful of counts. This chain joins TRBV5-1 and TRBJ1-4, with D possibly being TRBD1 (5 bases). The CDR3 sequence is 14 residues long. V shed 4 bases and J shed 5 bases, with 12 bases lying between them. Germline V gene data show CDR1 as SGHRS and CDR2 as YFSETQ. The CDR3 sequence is CASSREAGNEKLFF. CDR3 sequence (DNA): TGCGCCAGCAGCCGCGAGGCAGGGAATGAAAAACTGTTTTTT. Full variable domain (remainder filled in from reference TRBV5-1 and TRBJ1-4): KAGVTQTPRYLIKTRGQQVTLSCSPISGHRSVSWYQQTPGQGLQFLFEYFSETQRNKGNFPGRFSGRQFSNSRSEMNVSTLELGDSALYLCASSREAGNEKLFFGSGTQLSVL.

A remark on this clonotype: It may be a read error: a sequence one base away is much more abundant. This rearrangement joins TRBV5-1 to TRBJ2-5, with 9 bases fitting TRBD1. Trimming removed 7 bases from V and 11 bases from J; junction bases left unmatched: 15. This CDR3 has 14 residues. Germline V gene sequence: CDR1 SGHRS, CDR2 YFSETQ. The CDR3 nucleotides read TGCGCCAGCCGGGACAGGGTAGCGGACAATGAGCAGTACTTC. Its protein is CASRDRVADNEQYF.

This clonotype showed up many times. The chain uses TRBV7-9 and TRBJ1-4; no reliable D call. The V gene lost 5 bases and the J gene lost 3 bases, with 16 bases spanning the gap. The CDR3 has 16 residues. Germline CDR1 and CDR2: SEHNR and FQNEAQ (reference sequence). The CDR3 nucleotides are TGTGCCAGCAGCCCAGGACGGGGAACTTCTAATGAAAAACTGTTTTTT. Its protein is CASSPGRGTSNEKLFF.

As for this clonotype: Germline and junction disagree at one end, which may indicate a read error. The CDR3, as DNA: TGCGCCAGCGGCTTGGATTCCCAGGGTTCCGGGGCCAACGTCCTGACTTTC. This translates into CASGLDSQGSGANVLTF. The rearrangement links TRBV5-1 to TRBJ2-6; possibly TRBD1 for D (5 bases). In germline, CDR1 is SGHRS, CDR2 YFSETQ. The CDR3 has 17 residues.

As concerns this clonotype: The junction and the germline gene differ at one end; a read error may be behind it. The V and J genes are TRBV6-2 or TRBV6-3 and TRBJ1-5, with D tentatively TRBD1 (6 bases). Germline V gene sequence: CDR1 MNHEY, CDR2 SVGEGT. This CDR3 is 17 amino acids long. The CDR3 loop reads CTSSYPTGGTGNQPQHF. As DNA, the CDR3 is TGTACCAGCAGTTACCCTACCGGGGGCACGGGCAATCAGCCCCAGCATTTT.

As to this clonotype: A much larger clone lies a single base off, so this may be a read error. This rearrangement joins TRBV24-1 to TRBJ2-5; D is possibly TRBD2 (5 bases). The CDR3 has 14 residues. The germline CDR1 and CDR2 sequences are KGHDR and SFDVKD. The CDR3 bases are TGTGCCACCAGGGATTCGGGATGGGGAGAGACCCAGTACTTC. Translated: CATRDSGWGETQYF.

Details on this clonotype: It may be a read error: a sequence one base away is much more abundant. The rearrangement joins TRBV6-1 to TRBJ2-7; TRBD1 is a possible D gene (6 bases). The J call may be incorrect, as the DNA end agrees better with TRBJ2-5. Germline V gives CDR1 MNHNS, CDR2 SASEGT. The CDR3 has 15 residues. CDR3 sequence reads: CASSSYSTGQGTQYF. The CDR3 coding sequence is TGTGCCAGCAGCTCCTATTCGACAGGTCAAGGGACCCAGTACTTC.